Described below is a single TCR beta chain sequence and its context. Its antigen is as yet unknown. This entry is derived from a study of shared clonotypes between healthy human individuals. Study-wide results and limits: Blood alone was sampled, and tissue repertoires likely differ.

CDR3 length equals 16 residues. Losses at the gene ends were 4 bases for V and 5 bases for J; bases not matched to a gene: 8. The germline V gene has CDR1 MGHRA and CDR2 YSYEKL. Clones were read by immunoSEQ multiplex PCR, and TCRdb kept only the in-frame ones, dropping some. The sample yields 1.5 million to 2.5 million clones, about 94% seen once. CD8 cells regarded as naive lacked CD45RO, were positively chosen for CCR7, and omitted terminally differentiated effector memory CD45RA+ cells. The TCR sequence derives from a man between 18 and 35 years old in good health. Sequencing was performed on naive CD8+ T cells sorted from blood. The gene calls are TRBV4-1 and TRBJ2-1; 10 bases line up with TRBD2. CDR3 DNA: TGCGCCAGCAGCCCCTTCGGTAGCGGGGGGAACAATGAGCAGTTCTTC. Its protein product is CASSPFGSGGNNEQFF.